A single sample gave rise to the 9 T cell receptor beta chains below, sequenced in a study of blood T cell repertoires in COVID-19. Assay: immunoSEQ multiplex PCR; the TCRdb copy retains only in-frame clones and omits some. The sample includes 20,000 to 30,000 clones, approximately 92% of them seen just once. Sequencing was carried out using peripheral blood. The receptors originated from a human donor in a cohort sampled during active COVID-19.

This clone was found once. This chain links TRBV5-1 with TRBJ1-1; tentative D call: TRBD1 (5 bases). Germline V gives CDR1 SGHRS, CDR2 YFSETQ. Trimming removed 4 bases from V and 5 bases from J, with 12 bases in between. This CDR3 comprises 13 residues. CDR3 protein: CASSGGRETEAFF. In nucleotides, the CDR3 is TGCGCCAGCAGCGGTGGCAGGGAAACTGAAGCTTTCTTT.

This chain links TRBV5-1 with TRBJ2-2, with TRBD2 matching over 8 bases. The CDR3 spans 16 residues. Germline loops: CDR1 SGHRS, CDR2 YFSETQ. V shed 4 bases, J shed 7 bases, and the junction held 12 bases outside the gene matches. The CDR3 nucleotides are TGCGCCAGCAGCGCTGGACCGGGACTAGTTTTCGGGGAGCTGTTTTTT. Translated: CASSAGPGLVFGELFF.

The chain joins TRBV28 to TRBJ1-1, with 7 bases that match TRBD1. Trimming took 5 bases from V and 6 from J; bases not matched to a gene: 6. In germline, CDR1 is MDHEN, CDR2 SYDVKM. This CDR3 has 13 residues. In DNA form, the CDR3 reads TGTGCCAGCAGTCCCGACAGGGCATCTGAAGCTTTCTTT. Translated: CASSPDRASEAFF. The complete variable domain, with remaining parts taken from reference TRBV28 and TRBJ1-1, reads DVKVTQSSRYLVKRTGEKVFLECVQDMDHENMFWYRQDPGLGLRLIYFSYDVKMKEKGDIPEGYSVSREKKERFSLILESASTNQTSMYLCASSPDRASEAFFGQGTRLTVV.

V and J are TRBV7-6 and TRBJ2-5, with 7 bases fitting TRBD2. The CDR3 extends over 12 amino acids. Germline trimming cut 8 bases from V and 5 bases from J; bases unmatched to any gene: 5. Germline loops: CDR1 SGHVS, CDR2 FNYEAQ. The CDR3 bases are TGTGCCAGCCTTCCCGGGGGGGAGACCCAGTACTTC. Protein: CASLPGGETQYF.

The CDR3 bases are TGTGCCAGCAGCGGACGGGACAGCCTTAAGGGCACTGAAGCTTTCTTT. This sequence encodes CASSGRDSLKGTEAFF. J is TRBJ1-1 and V is TRBV7-9; the match to TRBD1 covers 7 bases. J lost 4 bases, V lost 5 bases, and 13 bases had no gene match. Germline V gives CDR1 SEHNR, CDR2 FQNEAQ (reference sequence). The CDR3 is 16 residues long.

CDR3 sequence: CASSRLAGRAYEQYF. DNA for the CDR3: TGTGCCAGCAGTCGACTAGCGGGGAGAGCCTACGAGCAGTACTTC. The chain joins TRBV27 to TRBJ2-7, with 11 bases aligning to TRBD2. Germline CDR1 is MNHEY and CDR2 is SMNVEV (reference sequence). The CDR3 sequence is 15 residues long. With 5 bases clipped from V and 2 bases from J, the junction kept 5 bases outside the gene matches.

The V and J genes are TRBV24-1 and TRBJ1-5; 7 bases align to TRBD1. Germline V gene sequence: CDR1 KGHDR, CDR2 SFDVKD. The J segment lost 9 bases and the V segment lost 4 bases, leaving 11 bases of the junction unmatched. The CDR3 runs 15 residues. In DNA form, the CDR3 reads TGTGCCACCAGTGACTCCCGGCAGGGGGTTCGGCCCCAGCATTTT. Translation gives CATSDSRQGVRPQHF.

This clone occurred a few times. V and J are TRBV10-1 and TRBJ1-1; a possible D gene is TRBD1 (5 bases). This CDR3 is built from 13 residues. Germline values: CDR1 WNHNN, CDR2 SYGVQD (reference sequence). V lost 2 bases, J lost 5 bases, and 9 bases lay in between. CDR3 in DNA: TGCGCCAGCAGTGAGCTGGGGGGAACTGAAGCTTTCTTT. Its protein is CASSELGGTEAFF.

This sequence joins TRBV20-1 and TRBJ2-1; D is unresolved. V gave up 3 bases and J gave up 5 bases, with 14 bases separating them. The CDR3 has 14 amino acids. Germline assignment: CDR1 DFQATT and CDR2 SNEGSKA (reference sequence). The CDR3 protein is CSASWSMADNEQFF. In nucleotides, the CDR3 is TGCAGTGCTAGTTGGTCGATGGCGGACAATGAGCAGTTCTTC.